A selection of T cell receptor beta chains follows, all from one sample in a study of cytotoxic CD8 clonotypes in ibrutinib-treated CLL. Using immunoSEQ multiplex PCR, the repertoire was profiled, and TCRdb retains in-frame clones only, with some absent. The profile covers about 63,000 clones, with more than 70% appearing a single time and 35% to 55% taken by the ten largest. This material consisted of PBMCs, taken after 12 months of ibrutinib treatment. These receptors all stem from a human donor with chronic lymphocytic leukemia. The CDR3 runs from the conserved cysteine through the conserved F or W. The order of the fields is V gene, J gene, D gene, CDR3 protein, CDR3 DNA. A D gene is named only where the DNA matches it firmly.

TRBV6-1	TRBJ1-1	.	CASSEAPGRGNTEAFF	TGTGCCAGCAGTGAAGCCCCCGGAAGGGGGAACACTGAAGCTTTCTTT
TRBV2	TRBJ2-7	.	CASSSGPKNYEQYF	TGTGCCAGCAGTTCGGGACCGAAAAACTACGAGCAGTACTTC
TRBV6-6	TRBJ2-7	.	CASSSPGSHEQYF	TGTGCCAGCAGTTCCCCCGGGAGCCACGAGCAGTACTTC
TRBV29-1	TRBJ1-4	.	CSVGQDTTNEKLFF	TGCAGCGTTGGGCAGGATACAACTAATGAAAAACTGTTTTTT
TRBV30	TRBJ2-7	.	CAWSPLWRGGLEQYF	TGTGCCTGGAGTCCCCTCTGGCGGGGTGGACTGGAGCAGTACTTC
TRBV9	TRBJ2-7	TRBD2	CASSARESDYEQYF	TGTGCCAGCAGCGCGCGGGAGTCCGACTACGAGCAGTACTTC
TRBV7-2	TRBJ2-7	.	CASSPQGIPYEQYF	TGTGCCAGCAGCCCCCAGGGGATCCCCTACGAGCAGTACTTC
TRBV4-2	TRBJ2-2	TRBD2	CASSQNPPGGYTGELFF	TGTGCCAGCAGCCAGAACCCCCCGGGAGGGTACACCGGGGAGCTGTTTTTT
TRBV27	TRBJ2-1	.	CASSLTPLGQLNEQFF	TGTGCCAGCAGTCTTACACCCCTGGGCCAATTGAATGAGCAGTTCTTC
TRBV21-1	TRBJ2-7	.	CASSKGPAGVSYEQYF	TGTGCCAGCAGCAAAGGCCCAGCGGGGGTTTCCTACGAGCAGTACTTC
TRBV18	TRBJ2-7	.	CASSPDPFSREQYF	TGTGCCAGCTCACCTGACCCCTTTTCGCGGGAGCAGTACTTC
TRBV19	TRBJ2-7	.	CASRLGSFATYEQYF	TGTGCCAGTAGGCTGGGGTCCTTCGCTACCTACGAGCAGTACTTC